The 17 T cell receptor beta chains below all came from one sample that was sequenced in a study of human T cells and chemical hapten exposure. As to time point: patch test 1, 2 weeks after DPC sensitization. Treatment: therapeutic diphenylcyclopropenone sensitization with weekly scalp DPC. Each CDR3 protein gets one entry after TCRdb re-called the RACE reads with MiXCR. The data show about 120,000 distinct CDR3 sequences, roughly 13% seen once. This sample comprised whole blood, obtained in connection with sensitization to the hapten diphenylcyclopropenone (DPC). Receptor source: a man aged 18 to 29 with alopecia areata. Some clones in this sample may be carry-over from other donors' samples.

This clonotype turned up a few times. The J gene is TRBJ2-5, the V gene TRBV18; D might be TRBD1 (6 bases). Germline V lookup: CDR1 KGHSH, CDR2 LQKENI. The CDR3 totals 13 residues. The V end was cut by 6 bases, the J end by 3 bases, with 11 bases between. The chain's CDR3 is CASSPDREETQYF. In nucleotides, the CDR3 is TGTGCCAGCTCTCCGGACAGAGAAGAGACCCAGTACTTC.

The J gene is TRBJ2-1, the V gene TRBV7-7; a weak D match, TRBD2 (5 bases). The germline gives CDR1 SSHAT, CDR2 FNYEAQ (reference sequence). V lost 3 bases to trimming and J lost 5 bases, with 11 bases between them. The CDR3 covers 14 residues. CDR3 loop: CASSFAHGDNEQFF. DNA of the CDR3: TGTGCCAGCAGCTTCGCGCACGGGGACAATGAGCAGTTCTTC.

This clonotype turned up a few times. This chain joins TRBV10-2 and TRBJ1-6; TRBD1 aligns across 8 bases. Unmatched junction bases numbered 11, after V lost 2 bases and J lost 5 bases. The germline V gene has CDR1 WSHSY and CDR2 SAAADI. The CDR3 contains 18 residues. CDR3 residues: CASSEEAGRGPNNSPLHF. DNA for the CDR3: TGCGCCAGCAGTGAGGAGGCGGGCAGGGGGCCCAATAATTCACCCCTCCACTTT.

The V gene is TRBV20-1, the J gene TRBJ2-3; 8 positions agree with TRBD2. The CDR3 contains 16 residues. The germline gives CDR1 DFQATT, CDR2 SNEGSKA (reference sequence). The V gene end was trimmed by 0 bases and the J gene end by 2 bases; junction bases not matched to a gene: 7. CDR3 bases: TGCAGTGCTAGAGATCCGGCGGGGGGACACACAGATACGCAGTATTTT. Translated, it gives CSARDPAGGHTDTQYF.

This chain links TRBV6-2 or TRBV6-3 with TRBJ2-3; TRBD1 matches at 9 bases. CDR1 and CDR2 from the germline V gene are MNHEY and SVGEGT. This CDR3 is built from 17 residues. V lost 8 bases to trimming and J lost 6 bases; unmatched junction nucleotides: 18. The CDR3 DNA follows: TGTGCCAGCGCCCAGGGGACAGGGAGGCAGCTACGGGATACGCAGTATTTT. Translation: CASAQGTGRQLRDTQYF.

V and J are TRBV2 and TRBJ2-6; D gene ambiguous. The CDR3 is made up of 18 amino acids. V dropped 3 bases and J dropped 0 bases, with 15 bases sitting between them. Germline CDR1 is SNHLY and CDR2 is FYNNEI. CDR3 nucleotides: TGTGCCAGCAGTGACCCACGGCGGCGAAGCTCTGGGGCCAACGTCCTGACTTTC. It translates to CASSDPRRRSSGANVLTF.

This clonotype appeared many times. The rearrangement uses TRBV7-3 and TRBJ1-1; 7 positions agree with TRBD1. The CDR3 spans 14 residues. Germline CDR1 reads SGHTA; CDR2 reads FQGTGA. V dropped 2 bases and J dropped 1; count of bases not matched to a gene: 1. This CDR3 reads CASSLDRENTEAFF. CDR3 DNA: TGTGCCAGCAGCTTAGACAGGGAGAACACTGAAGCTTTCTTT.

Worth noting for this clonotype: No conserved phenylalanine or tryptophan ends this CDR3, so it is likely a read error. The rearrangement uses TRBV11-2 and TRBJ2-7; TRBD1 matches 8 bases. V lost 3 bases, J lost 7 bases, and 5 bases stayed unmatched. The CDR3 contains 13 residues. Germline loops: CDR1 SGHAT, CDR2 FQNNGV. CDR3 bases: TGTGCCAGCAGCTTCCAGGGGGCTAGTGAGCAGTACGCC. This codes for CASSFQGASEQYA.

The sample holds many counts of this clonotype. The chain couples TRBV2 to TRBJ1-5; TRBD1 matches 7 bases. Germline V gene lookup returns CDR1 SNHLY and CDR2 FYNNEI. The CDR3 runs 14 residues. The trim removed 6 bases at V and 6 bases at J, leaving 8 bases unmatched. CDR3 sequence (DNA): TGTGCCAGCAGGAGACAGGGAGGCGGTCAGCCCCAGCATTTT. It translates to CASRRQGGGQPQHF. The variable domain in full, completed from reference TRBV2 and TRBJ1-5, reads EPEVTQTPSHQVTQMGQEVILRCVPISNHLYFYWYRQILGQKVEFLVSFYNNEISEKSEIFDDQFSVERPDGSNFTLKIRSTKLEDSAMYFCASRRQGGGQPQHFGDGTRLSIL.

The V gene is TRBV11-2, the J gene TRBJ1-2; the D gene is possibly TRBD1 (5 bases). This CDR3 has 13 residues. Trimming shortened V by 7 bases and J by 1 base, and 10 bases separated the two germline ends. The germline CDR1 and CDR2 sequences are SGHAT and FQNNGV. The CDR3, as DNA: TGTGCCAGCAACCTTGACAGTAACTATGGCTACACCTTC. It encodes CASNLDSNYGYTF. Full variable domain (outside the CDR3, taken from reference TRBV11-2 and TRBJ1-2): EAGVAQSPRYKIIEKRQSVAFWCNPISGHATLYWYQQILGQGPKLLIQFQNNGVVDDSQLPKDRFSAERLKGVDSTLKIQPAKLEDSAVYLCASNLDSNYGYTFGSGTRLTVV.

This clonotype was seen a few times. For the CDR3, the DNA is TGTGCCAGCAGTCCCAGGGTTTTCGCCGGGGAGCTGTTTTTT. Encoded protein: CASSPRVFAGELFF. The chain has TRBV12-3 or TRBV12-4 and TRBJ2-2; TRBD1 is a possible D gene (5 bases). The CDR3 contains 14 residues. V dropped 5 bases and J dropped 6 bases, with 13 bases sitting between them.

This clonotype was seen only a few times. V usage is TRBV7-2 and J usage is TRBJ1-3; D uncertain. This CDR3 spans 15 amino acids. Germline V gene lookup returns CDR1 SGHTA and CDR2 FQGNSA. Trimming took 2 bases from V and 2 from J, leaving 10 bases between them. The CDR3 protein is CASSLSVVTGNTIYF. DNA of the CDR3: TGTGCCAGCAGCTTATCGGTTGTCACTGGAAACACCATATATTTT.

This clonotype was seen a few times. This rearrangement joins TRBV2 to TRBJ1-1, with TRBD1 as a possible D gene (6 bases). Germline V lookup: CDR1 SNHLY, CDR2 FYNNEI. CDR3 length equals 11 residues. V was shortened by 7 bases and J by 5 bases, with 8 bases between the two germline ends. The CDR3 region has the DNA TGTGCCAGCATTAGGGGGACTGAAGCTTTCTTT. As protein: CASIRGTEAFF.

The J gene is TRBJ2-5, the V gene TRBV27; D is unclear. CDR3 length: 16 amino acids. The V end lost 5 bases, the J end lost 3 bases, and 19 bases lay between the germline ends. CDR1 MNHEY and CDR2 SMNVEV come from the germline V gene (reference sequence). The DNA for the CDR3 is TGTGCCAGCAGTCCGTACCCCGGGTCTAAGGAAGAGACCCAGTACTTC. Its translation: CASSPYPGSKEETQYF.

This clonotype was seen a handful of times. The chain is built from TRBV2 and TRBJ2-5; a possible D gene is TRBD2 (5 bases). Trimming took 5 bases from V and 4 from J, leaving 17 bases between them. The CDR3 extends over 15 amino acids. CDR1 and CDR2 (germline): SNHLY, FYNNEI. The CDR3 sequence is CASSITRRAPETQYF. CDR3 nucleotides: TGTGCCAGCAGTATTACTAGGCGGGCACCAGAGACCCAGTACTTC.

J is TRBJ1-5 and V is TRBV12-3 or TRBV12-4, with D uncertain. Trimming stripped 2 bases from V and 0 bases from J, with 11 bases between. This CDR3 comprises 16 residues. The CDR3 sequence is CASSLIGQDSNQPQHF. DNA of the CDR3: TGTGCCAGCAGTTTAATAGGGCAGGATAGCAATCAGCCCCAGCATTTT.

This clonotype was detected only a few times. In DNA form, the CDR3 reads TGTGCCAGCAGTTTATCTACAGACTCAACTAATGAAAAACTGTTTTTT. It is translated as CASSLSTDSTNEKLFF. The rearrangement uses TRBV27 and TRBJ1-4; D is uncertain. V was cut by 0 bases and J by 0 bases, with 8 bases left in between. The CDR3 covers 16 residues. Germline CDR1 reads MNHEY; CDR2 reads SMNVEV (reference sequence).